This note documents a single T cell receptor beta chain sequence. The antigen remains unidentified. The sample belongs to a study of cytomegalovirus exposure and HLA in healthy donors. Notes on the study in general: A cluster of highly shared sequence variants was likely a sequencing artifact. Listed as cytomegalovirus-associated were around 160 TCR beta chains.

V lost 6 bases and J 0 bases, leaving 22 bases between the germline ends. Germline V gives CDR1 KGHSH, CDR2 LQKENI. The CDR3 is 18 residues long. Unrecorded immune exposure was likely among donors, who were nominally healthy when sampled. Vbeta (60) and Jbeta (13) primers were used in the PCR. TCRdb's table, derived via immunoSEQ multiplex PCR, lists solely in-frame clones and lacks some. This sample has 95,000 to 150,000 clones, with over 60% found just once. Specimen: PBMCs. The chain carries TRBV18 and TRBJ2-3; tentative D call: TRBD2 (6 bases). This TCR came from a woman between 40 and 55 years old in good health and CMV-seropositive. CDR3: CASSGGLSRPRSTDTQYF. The CDR3 nucleotides read TGTGCCAGCTCGGGGGGACTTTCCCGCCCCCGGAGCACAGATACGCAGTATTTT.